This T cell receptor beta chain emerged from a study of cytomegalovirus exposure and HLA in healthy donors. This CDR3 spans 15 amino acids. Trimming removed 0 bases at V and 8 bases at J, with 13 bases between. The germline CDR1 and CDR2 sequences are MNHEY and SVGAGI. In the PCR, 60 Vbeta and 13 Jbeta primers were used. The table came from immunoSEQ multiplex PCR; TCRdb's copy has only in-frame clones and leaves some out. Among 100,000 to 150,000 clones, 77% were seen once, and the ten largest hold 4.2%. The clonotype originates from a male donor in good health and CMV-seropositive. Sequencing was done on a sample of PBMCs. This rearrangement joins TRBV6-5 to TRBJ1-4; D may be TRBD1 (6 bases). The CDR3 sequence is CASSYSGGRGEKLFF. CDR3 coding DNA: TGTGCCAGCAGTTACTCCGGGGGGCGGGGGGAAAAACTGTTTTTT.